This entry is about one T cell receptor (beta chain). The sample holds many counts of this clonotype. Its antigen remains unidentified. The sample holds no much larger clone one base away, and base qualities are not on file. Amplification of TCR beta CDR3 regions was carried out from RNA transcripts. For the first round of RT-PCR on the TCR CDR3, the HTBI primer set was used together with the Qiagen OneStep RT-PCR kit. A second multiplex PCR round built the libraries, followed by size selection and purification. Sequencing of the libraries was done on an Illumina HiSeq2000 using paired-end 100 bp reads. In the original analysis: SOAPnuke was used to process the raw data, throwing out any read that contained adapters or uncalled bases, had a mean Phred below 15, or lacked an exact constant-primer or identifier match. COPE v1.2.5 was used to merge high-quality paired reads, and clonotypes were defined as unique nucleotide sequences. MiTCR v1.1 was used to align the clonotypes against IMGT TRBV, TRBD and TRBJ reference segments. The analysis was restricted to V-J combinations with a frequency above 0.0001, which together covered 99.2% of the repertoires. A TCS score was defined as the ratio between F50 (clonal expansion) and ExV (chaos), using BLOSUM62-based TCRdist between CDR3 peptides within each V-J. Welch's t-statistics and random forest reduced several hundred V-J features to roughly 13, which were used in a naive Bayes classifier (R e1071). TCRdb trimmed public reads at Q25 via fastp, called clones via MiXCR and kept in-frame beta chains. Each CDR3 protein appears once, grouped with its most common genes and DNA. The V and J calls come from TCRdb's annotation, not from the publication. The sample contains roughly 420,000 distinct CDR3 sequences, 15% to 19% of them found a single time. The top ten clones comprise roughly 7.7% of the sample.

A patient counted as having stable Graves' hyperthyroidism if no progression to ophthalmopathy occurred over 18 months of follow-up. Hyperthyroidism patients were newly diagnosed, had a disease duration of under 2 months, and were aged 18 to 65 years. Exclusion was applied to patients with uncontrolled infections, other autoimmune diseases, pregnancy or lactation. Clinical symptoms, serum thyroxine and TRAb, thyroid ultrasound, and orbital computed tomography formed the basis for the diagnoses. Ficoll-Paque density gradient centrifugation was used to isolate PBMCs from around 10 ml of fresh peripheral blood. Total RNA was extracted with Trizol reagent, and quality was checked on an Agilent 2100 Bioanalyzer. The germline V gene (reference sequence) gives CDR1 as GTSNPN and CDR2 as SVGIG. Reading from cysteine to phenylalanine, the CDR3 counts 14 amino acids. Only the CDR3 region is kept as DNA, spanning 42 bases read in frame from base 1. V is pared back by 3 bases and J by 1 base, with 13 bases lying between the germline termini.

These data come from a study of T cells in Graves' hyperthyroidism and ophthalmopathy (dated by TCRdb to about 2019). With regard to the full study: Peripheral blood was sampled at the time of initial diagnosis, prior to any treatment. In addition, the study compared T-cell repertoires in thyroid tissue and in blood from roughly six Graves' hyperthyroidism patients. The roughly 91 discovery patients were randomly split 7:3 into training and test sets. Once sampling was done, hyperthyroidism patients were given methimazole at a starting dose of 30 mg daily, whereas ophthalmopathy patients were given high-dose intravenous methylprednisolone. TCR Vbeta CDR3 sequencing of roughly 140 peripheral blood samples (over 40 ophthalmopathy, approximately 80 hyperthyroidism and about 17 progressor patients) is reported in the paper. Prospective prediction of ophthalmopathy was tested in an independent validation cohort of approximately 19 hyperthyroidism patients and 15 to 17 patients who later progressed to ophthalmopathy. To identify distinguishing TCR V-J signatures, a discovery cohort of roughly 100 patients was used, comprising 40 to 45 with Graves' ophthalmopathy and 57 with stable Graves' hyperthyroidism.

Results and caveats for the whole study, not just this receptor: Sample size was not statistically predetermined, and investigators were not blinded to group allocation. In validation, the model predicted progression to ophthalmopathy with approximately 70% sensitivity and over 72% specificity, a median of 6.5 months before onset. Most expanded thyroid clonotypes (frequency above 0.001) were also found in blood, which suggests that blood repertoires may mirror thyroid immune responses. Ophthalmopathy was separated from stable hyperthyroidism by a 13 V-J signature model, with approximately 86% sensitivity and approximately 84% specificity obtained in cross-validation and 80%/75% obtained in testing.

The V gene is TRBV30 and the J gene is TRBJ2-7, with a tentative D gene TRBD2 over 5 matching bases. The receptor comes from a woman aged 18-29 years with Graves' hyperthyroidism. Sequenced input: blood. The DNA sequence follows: TGTGCCTGGAGAAATACGGGGAAGTCCTACGAGCAGTACTTC. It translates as CAWRNTGKSYEQYF.